This passage covers 21 T cell receptor beta chains from one sample sequenced in a study of cytomegalovirus exposure and HLA in healthy donors. The primer mix had 60 Vbeta and 13 Jbeta primers. Profiled with immunoSEQ multiplex PCR; TCRdb holds only in-frame clones, not every one. The repertoire table contains tens of thousands of clones. Source material: PBMCs. These receptors were collected from a male donor in good health and CMV-seronegative.

This chain links TRBV14 with TRBJ1-2; the D is unclear. Germline-derived CDR1 and CDR2 are SGHDN and FVKESK. The CDR3 is 17 residues long. The germline V and J ends were trimmed by 1 base and 7 bases, with 22 bases remaining between them. In nucleotides, the CDR3 is TGTGCCAGCAGCCAAGTGGCTGGGCTCAGCCTCTTGAGTGGCTACACCTTC. Amino acids: CASSQVAGLSLLSGYTF.

The rearrangement links TRBV5-4 to TRBJ1-3; 7 bases are a match to TRBD1. With V trimmed by 4 bases and J by 4 bases, 5 bases remained unmatched. This CDR3 contains 14 residues. CDR1 is SGHNT, CDR2 YYREEE, per germline (reference sequence). DNA for the CDR3: TGTGCCAGCAGCCAAACAGGGGTAGGAAACACCATATATTTT. Its translation is CASSQTGVGNTIYF.

The V call is TRBV6-1, the J call TRBJ1-2; D remains unclear. The germline CDR1 and CDR2 sequences are MNHNS and SASEGT. The CDR3 extends over 14 amino acids. The V and J ends lost 2 bases and 0 bases respectively, with 7 bases between them. The CDR3 sequence is CASSEMAANYGYTF. The CDR3 DNA reads TGTGCCAGCAGTGAAATGGCAGCTAACTATGGCTACACCTTC.

The chain uses TRBV6-6 and TRBJ1-4; possibly TRBD1 for D (6 bases). Looked up from germline, CDR1 is MNHNY and CDR2 is SVGAGI (reference sequence). The CDR3 runs to 15 residues. V was cut by 8 bases and J by 7 bases, with 20 bases left in between. DNA for the CDR3: TGTGCCAGCCGCTCAGGGGCCCAGGAATTTGAAAAACTGTTTTTT. Translated, it gives CASRSGAQEFEKLFF.

V and J are TRBV6-6 and TRBJ1-1; possibly TRBD1 for D (6 bases). The CDR3 loop spans 15 amino acids. Germline V gene data show CDR1 as MNHNY and CDR2 as SVGAGI (reference sequence). With 1 base removed from V and 3 bases from J, the gap between germline ends came to 12 bases. The CDR3 sequence: CASSYLGGADTEAFF. CDR3 sequence (DNA): TGTGCCAGCAGTTACTTAGGGGGGGCGGACACTGAAGCTTTCTTT.

V usage is TRBV4-3 and J usage is TRBJ2-2; 7 bases fit TRBD1. With V trimmed by 2 bases and J by 6 bases, 6 bases remained unmatched. Germline-derived CDR1 and CDR2 are LGHNA and YSLEER. The length of the CDR3 is 15 residues. CDR3 in amino acids: CASSQTDRVAGELFF. The CDR3 DNA sequence: TGCGCCAGCAGCCAAACAGACAGGGTGGCCGGGGAGCTGTTTTTT.

CDR3 loop: CASSLQGTSGDQETQYF. The DNA of the CDR3 is TGTGCCAGCAGCCTCCAGGGAACTAGCGGGGACCAAGAGACCCAGTACTTC. The rearrangement links TRBV4-2 to TRBJ2-5; TRBD2 agrees at 10 bases. Germline CDR1 reads LGHNA; CDR2 reads YNFKEQ. The CDR3 contains 17 residues. V was pared by 4 bases and J by 0 bases, with 8 bases of the junction left unmatched.

The chain is built from TRBV18 and TRBJ1-2, with 8 bases matching TRBD1. CDR1 and CDR2 (germline): KGHSH, LQKENI. The length of the CDR3 is 20 residues. Trimming cost V 3 bases and J 5 bases; bases outside gene matches: 23. The CDR3, as DNA: TGTGCCAGCTCACCGACAGGGGATTACTATGGCTACATAAATCAGTATGGCTACACCTTC. Encoded protein: CASSPTGDYYGYINQYGYTF.

V gene TRBV30 combines with J gene TRBJ2-7, with a tentative D call TRBD1 (5 bases). This CDR3 has 14 amino acids. CDR1 and CDR2 from the germline V gene are GTSNPN and SVGIG (reference sequence). Trimming cost V 6 bases and J 2 bases, with 17 bases left between them. The CDR3 bases are TGTGCCTGCCTAAGTAGGGGAAGCCCCTACGAGCAGTACTTC. As protein: CACLSRGSPYEQYF.

This sequence joins TRBV30 and TRBJ1-1; TRBD1 matches 8 bases. The germline gives CDR1 GTSNPN, CDR2 SVGIG (reference sequence). The CDR3 is 17 amino acids. The trim removed 1 base at V and 4 bases at J, leaving 14 bases unmatched. CDR3 nucleotide sequence: TGTGCCTGGAGTGGCGGGGGATACGGACAGGGCGGCACTGAAGCTTTCTTT. Translated, it gives CAWSGGGYGQGGTEAFF. The full variable domain, with the rest looked up from reference TRBV30 and TRBJ1-1, is SQTIHQWPATLVQPVGSPLSLECTVEGTSNPNLYWYRQAAGRGLQLLFYSVGIGQISSEVPQNLSASRPQDRQFILSSKKLLLSDSGFYLCAWSGGGYGQGGTEAFFGQGTRLTVV.

The chain carries TRBV6-1 and TRBJ1-3; D is undetermined. V lost 2 bases, J lost 5 bases, and 4 bases lay in between. The CDR3 runs to 12 residues. Germline V gives CDR1 MNHNS, CDR2 SASEGT. CDR3 DNA sequence: TGTGCCAGCAGTGAAAATAGAAACACCATATATTTT. Its translation: CASSENRNTIYF.

The chain uses TRBV6-5 and TRBJ1-2; weak D call: TRBD1 (6 bases). The CDR3 is 15 amino acids. Trimming cost V 0 bases and J 0 bases, with 8 bases left between them. Germline V gene data show CDR1 as MNHEY and CDR2 as SVGAGI. The chain's CDR3 is CASSYSGGTNYGYTF. The CDR3 DNA sequence: TGTGCCAGCAGTTACTCAGGGGGTACTAACTATGGCTACACCTTC.

This sequence joins TRBV5-4 and TRBJ1-2; 8 bases align to TRBD1. The CDR3 sequence is 16 residues long. CDR1 SGHNT and CDR2 YYREEE come from the germline V gene (reference sequence). The V and J ends lost 4 bases and 0 bases, in that order; junction bases with no gene match: 8. CDR3 protein: CASSADRGPTNYGYTF. Written as DNA, the CDR3 is TGTGCCAGCAGCGCCGACAGGGGCCCCACTAACTATGGCTACACCTTC.

The V gene is TRBV9, the J gene TRBJ2-3, with TRBD2 matching over 15 bases. Unmatched junction bases numbered 4, after V lost 3 bases and J lost 2 bases. The CDR3 has 17 residues. Germline V gene lookup returns CDR1 SGDLS and CDR2 YYNGEE. The CDR3 DNA sequence: TGTGCCAGCAGCGGGCGGACTAGCGGGGGGGTCACAGATACGCAGTATTTT. Its protein product is CASSGRTSGGVTDTQYF.

The V gene is TRBV30, the J gene TRBJ1-1; a weak D match, TRBD1 (5 bases). The germline V gene encodes CDR1 GTSNPN and CDR2 SVGIG (reference sequence). The ends were cut back, 1 base at V and 3 bases at J, with 9 bases in the middle. This CDR3 is 13 amino acids long. Here the CDR3 DNA reads TGTGCCTGGAGTGAGGGGACTGACACTGAAGCTTTCTTT. This translates into CAWSEGTDTEAFF.

Remarks on this clone: One end of the junction does not line up with germline, which may come from a read error. This chain links TRBV7-7 with TRBJ1-1; D might be TRBD1 (5 bases). Per germline, CDR1 SSHAT and CDR2 FNYEAQ (reference sequence). The CDR3 length is 13 residues. CDR3 amino acids: CASSLGPGNEAFF. Written as DNA, the CDR3 is TGTGCTAGCAGCTTAGGGCCAGGGAACGAAGCTTTCTTT.

The chain carries TRBV11-3 and TRBJ2-3; 7 bases match TRBD1. The V segment lost 1 base and the J segment 2 bases; nucleotides outside the gene matches: 3. CDR3 length: 15 amino acids. In germline, CDR1 is SGHNT, CDR2 YENEEA. The CDR3 here is CASSLGQGDTDTQYF. CDR3 nucleotides: TGTGCCAGCAGCTTAGGTCAGGGGGACACAGATACGCAGTATTTT.

The chain joins TRBV6-5 to TRBJ1-1, with a possible D match to TRBD1 (5 bases). Germline CDR1 reads MNHEY; CDR2 reads SVGAGI. The length of the CDR3 is 12 residues. V shed 8 bases and J shed 1 base, with 8 bases lying between them. CDR3 nucleotides: TGTGCCAGCTTAAGGGGGAACACTGAAGCTTTCTTT. This gives the protein CASLRGNTEAFF.

The V call is TRBV30, the J call TRBJ1-3, with D maybe TRBD1 (6 bases). Germline-derived CDR1 and CDR2 are GTSNPN and SVGIG (reference sequence). V was cut by 3 bases and J by 4 bases, with 19 bases left in between. The CDR3 is 16 amino acids. CDR3 residues: CAWREQTGKIGNTIYF. The CDR3 coding sequence is TGTGCCTGGAGGGAACAGACAGGCAAGATAGGAAACACCATATATTTT.

This chain connects TRBV19 to TRBJ2-7; TRBD1 might be the D (6 bases). The CDR3 covers 13 residues. Germline lookup yields CDR1 LNHDA and CDR2 SQIVND (reference sequence). Trimming took 3 bases from V and 4 from J, leaving 10 bases between them. As DNA, the CDR3 is TGTGCCAGTAGTATGGGTCAGGGGTACGAGCAGTACTTC. It codes for CASSMGQGYEQYF.

V usage is TRBV27 and J usage is TRBJ1-2, with 7 bases fitting TRBD1. The V gene end was trimmed by 2 bases and the J gene end by 8 bases; junction bases not matched to a gene: 5. From germline, CDR1 is MNHEY and CDR2 SMNVEV (reference sequence). CDR3 length equals 13 residues. This CDR3 reads CASSLEGAGGYTF. The DNA of the CDR3 is TGTGCCAGCAGTTTAGAGGGGGCTGGGGGCTACACCTTC.